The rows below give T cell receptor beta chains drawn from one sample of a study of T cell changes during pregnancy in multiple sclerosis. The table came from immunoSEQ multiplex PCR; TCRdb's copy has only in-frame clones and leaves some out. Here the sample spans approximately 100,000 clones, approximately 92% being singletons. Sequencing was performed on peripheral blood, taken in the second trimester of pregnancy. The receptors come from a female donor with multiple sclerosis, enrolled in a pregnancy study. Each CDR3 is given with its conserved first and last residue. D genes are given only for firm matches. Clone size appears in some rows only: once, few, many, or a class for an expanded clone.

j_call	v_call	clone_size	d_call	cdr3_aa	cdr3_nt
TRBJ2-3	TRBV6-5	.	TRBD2	CASSYGLAGAGDTQYF	TGTGCCAGCAGTTACGGCCTAGCGGGAGCGGGGGATACGCAGTATTTT
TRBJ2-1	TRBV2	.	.	CASNGPGGEQFF	TGTGCCAGCAACGGACCCGGAGGAGAGCAGTTCTTC
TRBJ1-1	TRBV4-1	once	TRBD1	CASSHPQGAASEAFF	TGCGCCAGCAGCCATCCTCAGGGGGCGGCCTCCGAAGCTTTCTTT
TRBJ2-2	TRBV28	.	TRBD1	CASSFSGQGRTGELFF	TGTGCCAGCAGTTTTAGCGGACAGGGACGGACCGGGGAGCTGTTTTTT
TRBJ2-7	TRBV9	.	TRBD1	CASSGTGTGSFQISYEQYF	TGTGCCAGCAGCGGGACCGGGACAGGGTCATTTCAAATCTCCTACGAGCAGTACTTC
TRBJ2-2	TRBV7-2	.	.	CASSHRQINTGELFF	TGTGCCAGCAGTCACCGACAGATTAACACCGGGGAGCTGTTTTTT
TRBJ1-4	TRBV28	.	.	CASSLVRLSAVNEKLFF	TGTGCCAGCAGTTTGGTCAGACTGTCCGCCGTTAATGAAAAACTGTTTTTT
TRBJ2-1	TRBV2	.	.	CASTGNEQFF	TGTGCCAGCACAGGGAATGAGCAGTTCTTC
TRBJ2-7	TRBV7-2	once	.	CASSLARTGGEQYF	TGTGCCAGCAGCTTAGCCAGGACCGGGGGTGAGCAGTACTTC
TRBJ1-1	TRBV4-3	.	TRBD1	CASSQTGARAEAFF	TGCGCCAGCAGCCAGACAGGGGCTAGGGCTGAAGCTTTCTTT
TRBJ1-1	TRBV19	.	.	CASSILKLVRNTEAFF	TGTGCCAGTAGTATTTTGAAATTGGTGAGAAACACTGAAGCTTTCTTT
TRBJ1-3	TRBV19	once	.	CASTDRRGGSGNTIYF	TGTGCCAGTACCGATCGGAGGGGAGGATCTGGAAACACCATATATTTT
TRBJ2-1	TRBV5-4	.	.	CASSPPQSSNYNEQFF	TGTGCCAGCAGCCCTCCACAGAGTTCCAACTACAATGAGCAGTTCTTC
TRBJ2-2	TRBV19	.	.	CASSIQGPGTGELFF	TGTGCCAGTAGTATACAGGGTCCCGGCACCGGGGAGCTGTTTTTT
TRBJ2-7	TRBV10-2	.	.	CASSDPGLDEQYF	TGCGCCAGCAGTGATCCGGGTTTAGACGAGCAGTACTTC
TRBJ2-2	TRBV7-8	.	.	CASSLRWTMNTGELFF	TGTGCCAGCAGCTTACGCTGGACTATGAACACCGGGGAGCTGTTTTTT
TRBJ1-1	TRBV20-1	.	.	CSASGGTEAFF	TGCAGTGCTAGTGGGGGGACTGAAGCTTTCTTT
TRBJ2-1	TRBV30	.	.	CAWRSRGSYNEQFF	TGTGCCTGGAGATCAAGGGGCTCCTACAATGAGCAGTTCTTC
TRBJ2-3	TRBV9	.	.	CASSDWLTDTQYF	TGTGCCAGCTCGGACTGGCTCACAGATACGCAGTATTTT
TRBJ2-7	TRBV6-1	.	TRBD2	CASSEAPGGYEQYF	TGTGCCAGCAGTGAAGCGCCGGGGGGCTACGAGCAGTACTTC
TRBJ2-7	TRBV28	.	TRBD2	CATEAAGVPFF	TGTGCCACCGAAGCGGCGGGAGTCCCTTTTTTC
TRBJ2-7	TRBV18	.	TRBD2	CASSPLPSGTSSYEQYF	TGTGCCAGCTCACCTCTGCCTAGCGGGACCAGCTCCTACGAGCAGTACTTC
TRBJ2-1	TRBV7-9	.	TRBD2	CASSLDLAGGRGHEQFF	TGTGCCAGCAGCTTAGATTTAGCGGGAGGGAGGGGGCATGAGCAGTTCTTC
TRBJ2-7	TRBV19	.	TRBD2	CASSYSGRGIYEQYF	TGTGCCAGTAGTTATAGCGGGAGAGGGATCTACGAGCAGTACTTC
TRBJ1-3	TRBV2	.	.	CASNGPRTGNTIYF	TGTGCCAGCAATGGCCCCCGAACGGGAAACACCATATATTTT
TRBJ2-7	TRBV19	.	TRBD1	CANEARQGTNEQYF	TGTGCCAACGAGGCGAGACAGGGGACGAACGAGCAGTACTTC
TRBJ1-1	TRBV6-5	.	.	CASSYFRTWAGEAFF	TGTGCCAGCAGTTACTTCCGTACCTGGGCAGGGGAAGCTTTCTTT
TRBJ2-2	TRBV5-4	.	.	CASSSSGELFF	TGTGCCAGCAGCTCTTCCGGGGAGCTGTTTTTT
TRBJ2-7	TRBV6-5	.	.	CASSSDSISYEQYF	TGTGCCAGCAGTTCTGACAGCATCTCCTACGAGCAGTACTTC
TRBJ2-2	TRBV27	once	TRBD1	CASSSYRGQGTGELFF	TGTGCCAGCAGTTCGTACAGGGGGCAGGGCACCGGGGAGCTGTTTTTT
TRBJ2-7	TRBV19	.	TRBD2	CASSGAGGTHEQYF	TGTGCCAGTAGTGGAGCGGGAGGGACCCACGAGCAGTACTTC
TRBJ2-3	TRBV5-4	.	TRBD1	CASSFPGQGVTDTQYF	TGTGCCAGCAGCTTCCCGGGACAGGGAGTAACAGATACGCAGTATTTT
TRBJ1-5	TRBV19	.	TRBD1	CASSAPDRGVGQPQHF	TGTGCCAGTAGCGCGCCGGACAGGGGGGTTGGGCAGCCCCAGCATTTT
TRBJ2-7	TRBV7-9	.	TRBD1	CASSGQGVNEQYF	TGTGCCAGCAGCGGACAGGGGGTCAACGAGCAGTACTTC
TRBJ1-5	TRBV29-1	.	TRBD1	CSVTSGTANQPQHF	TGCAGCGTTACATCCGGGACAGCGAATCAGCCCCAGCATTTT
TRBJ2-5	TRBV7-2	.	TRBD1	CASSRQGRETQYF	TGTGCCAGCAGTCGACAGGGACGGGAGACCCAGTACTTC
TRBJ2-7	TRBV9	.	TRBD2	CASSVGAGDYEQYF	TGTGCCAGCAGCGTAGGGGCGGGGGACTACGAGCAGTACTTC
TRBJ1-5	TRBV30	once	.	CAWSVLGHNQPQHF	TGTGCCTGGAGTGTACTAGGTCACAATCAGCCCCAGCATTTT
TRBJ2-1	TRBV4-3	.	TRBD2	CASSQGASGRQHNEQFF	TGCGCCAGCAGCCAAGGGGCTAGCGGGAGGCAACACAATGAGCAGTTCTTC
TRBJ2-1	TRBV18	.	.	CASSPPGGGNYNEQFF	TGTGCCAGCTCACCACCGGGAGGGGGAAACTACAATGAGCAGTTCTTC
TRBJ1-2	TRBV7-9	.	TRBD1	CASSDRQGVYYGYTF	TGTGCCAGCAGCGACAGACAGGGGGTGTACTATGGCTACACCTTC
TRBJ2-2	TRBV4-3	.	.	CASSQGPGELFF	TGCGCCAGCAGCCAGGGGCCCGGGGAGCTGTTTTTT
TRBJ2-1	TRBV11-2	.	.	CASSPGGYNEQFF	TGTGCCAGCAGCCCCGGAGGGTACAATGAGCAGTTCTTC
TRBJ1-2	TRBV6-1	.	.	CASSGAGPSGYTF	TGTGCCAGCAGTGGGGCAGGTCCGAGCGGCTACACCTTC
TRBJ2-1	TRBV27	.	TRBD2	CASSLSWLAGRTEQFF	TGTGCCAGCAGTTTATCGTGGCTAGCGGGGCGCACTGAGCAGTTCTTC
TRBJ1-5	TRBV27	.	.	CASSPGKGWSSNQPQHF	TGTGCCAGCAGTCCCGGGAAGGGTTGGAGCAGCAATCAGCCCCAGCATTTT
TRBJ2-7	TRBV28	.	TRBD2	CASSFQAGTYEQYF	TGTGCCAGCAGTTTTCAAGCGGGGACCTACGAGCAGTACTTC
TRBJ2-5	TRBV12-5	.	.	CASGLGYREQETQYF	TGTGCTAGTGGTTTGGGTTACAGGGAGCAAGAGACCCAGTACTTC